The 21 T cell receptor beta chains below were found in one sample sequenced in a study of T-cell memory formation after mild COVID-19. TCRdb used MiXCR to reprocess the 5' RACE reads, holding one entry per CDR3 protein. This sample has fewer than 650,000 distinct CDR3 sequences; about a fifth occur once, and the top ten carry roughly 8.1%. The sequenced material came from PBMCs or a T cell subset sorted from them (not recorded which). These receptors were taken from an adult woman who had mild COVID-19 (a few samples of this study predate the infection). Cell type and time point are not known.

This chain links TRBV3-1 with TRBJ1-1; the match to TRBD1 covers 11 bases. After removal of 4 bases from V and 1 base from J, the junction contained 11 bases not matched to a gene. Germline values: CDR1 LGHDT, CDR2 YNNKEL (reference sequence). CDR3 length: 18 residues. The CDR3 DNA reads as TGTGCCAGCAGCCCGGGACAGGGGGAGCTTGAATCGAACACTGAAGCTTTCTTT. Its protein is CASSPGQGELESNTEAFF. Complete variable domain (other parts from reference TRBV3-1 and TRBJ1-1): DTAVSQTPKYLVTQMGNDKSIKCEQNLGHDTMYWYKQDSKKFLKIMFSYNNKELIINETVPNRFSPKSPDKAHLNLHINSLELGDSAVYFCASSPGQGELESNTEAFFGQGTRLTVV.

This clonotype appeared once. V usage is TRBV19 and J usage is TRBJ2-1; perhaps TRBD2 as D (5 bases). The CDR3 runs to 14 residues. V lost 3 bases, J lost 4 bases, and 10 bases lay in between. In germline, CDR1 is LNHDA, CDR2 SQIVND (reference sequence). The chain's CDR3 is CASSILASYNEQFF. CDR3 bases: TGTGCCAGTAGTATCTTAGCGAGTTACAATGAGCAGTTCTTC.

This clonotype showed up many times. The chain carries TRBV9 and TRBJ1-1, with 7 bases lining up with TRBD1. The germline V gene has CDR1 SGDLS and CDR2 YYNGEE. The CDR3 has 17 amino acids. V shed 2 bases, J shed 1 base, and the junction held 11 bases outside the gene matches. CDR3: CASSVVQGGSRNTEAFF. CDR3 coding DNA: TGTGCCAGCAGCGTCGTCCAGGGGGGGTCCAGGAACACTGAAGCTTTCTTT.

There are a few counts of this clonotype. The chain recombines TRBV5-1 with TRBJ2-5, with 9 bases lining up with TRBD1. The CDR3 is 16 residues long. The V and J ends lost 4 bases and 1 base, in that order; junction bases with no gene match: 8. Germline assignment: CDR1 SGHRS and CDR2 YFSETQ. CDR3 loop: CASSITGGVLQETQYF. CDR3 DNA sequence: TGCGCCAGCAGCATAACAGGGGGCGTTCTCCAAGAGACCCAGTACTTC.

The CDR3 DNA reads TGCAGTGCCAAACGCGTGGACAGGATGAACACTGAAGCTTTCTTT. As protein: CSAKRVDRMNTEAFF. The chain joins TRBV20-1 to TRBJ1-1; 7 nucleotides align to TRBD1. The trim removed 6 bases at V and 0 bases at J, leaving 10 bases unmatched. This CDR3 contains 15 residues. CDR1 is DFQATT, CDR2 SNEGSKA, per germline (reference sequence).

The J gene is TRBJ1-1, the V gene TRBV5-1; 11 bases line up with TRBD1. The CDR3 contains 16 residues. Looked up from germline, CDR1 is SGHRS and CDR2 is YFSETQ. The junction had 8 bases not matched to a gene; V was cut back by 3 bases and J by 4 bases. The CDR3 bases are TGCGCCAGCAGCTCGGCGGGACAGGGGGGATTCACTGAAGCTTTCTTT. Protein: CASSSAGQGGFTEAFF.

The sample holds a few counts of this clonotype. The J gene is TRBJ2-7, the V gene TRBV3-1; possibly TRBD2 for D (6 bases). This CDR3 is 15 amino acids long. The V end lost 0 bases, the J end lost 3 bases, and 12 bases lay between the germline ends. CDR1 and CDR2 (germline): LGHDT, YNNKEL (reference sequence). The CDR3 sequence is CASSQERETFYEQYF. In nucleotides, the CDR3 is TGTGCCAGCAGCCAAGAGCGGGAAACTTTCTACGAGCAGTACTTC.

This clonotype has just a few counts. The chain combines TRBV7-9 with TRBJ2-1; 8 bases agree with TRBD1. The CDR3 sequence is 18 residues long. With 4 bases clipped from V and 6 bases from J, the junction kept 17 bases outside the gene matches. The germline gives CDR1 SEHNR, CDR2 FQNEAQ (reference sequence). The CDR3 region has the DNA TGTGCCAGCAGCTGGACAGGGTACAGGGTTCGGGTGGTCAATGAGCAGTTCTTC. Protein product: CASSWTGYRVRVVNEQFF.

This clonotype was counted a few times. The CDR3 nucleotides are TGTGCCAGCAGCTTAGCAGGGACAACCACCTACGAGCAGTACTTC. Translating it yields CASSLAGTTTYEQYF. The chain carries TRBV7-8 and TRBJ2-7; a weak D match, TRBD1 (6 bases). The germline gives CDR1 SGHVS, CDR2 FQNEAQ. This CDR3 has 15 amino acids. V was clipped by 0 bases and J by 2 bases, with 11 bases between them.

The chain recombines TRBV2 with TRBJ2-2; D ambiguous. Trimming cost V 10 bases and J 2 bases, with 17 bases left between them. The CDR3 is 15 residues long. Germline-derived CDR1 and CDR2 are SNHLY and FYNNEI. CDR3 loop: CAISYPPRNTGELFF. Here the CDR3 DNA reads TGTGCCATATCATACCCCCCTAGAAACACCGGGGAGCTGTTTTTT.

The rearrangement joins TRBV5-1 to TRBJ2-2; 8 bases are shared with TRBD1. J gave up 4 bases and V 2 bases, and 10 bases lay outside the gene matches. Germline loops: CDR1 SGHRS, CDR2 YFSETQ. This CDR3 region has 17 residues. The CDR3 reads CASSFPRAGGVTGELFF. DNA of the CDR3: TGCGCCAGCAGCTTCCCTCGTGCAGGGGGCGTCACCGGGGAGCTGTTTTTT.

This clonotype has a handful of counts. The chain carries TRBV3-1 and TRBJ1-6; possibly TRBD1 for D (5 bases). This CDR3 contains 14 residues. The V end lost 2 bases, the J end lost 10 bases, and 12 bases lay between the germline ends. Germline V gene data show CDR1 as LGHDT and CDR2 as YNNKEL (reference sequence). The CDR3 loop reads CASSQTSRGSPLHF. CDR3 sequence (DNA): TGTGCCAGCAGCCAAACCTCGAGGGGCTCACCCCTCCACTTT.

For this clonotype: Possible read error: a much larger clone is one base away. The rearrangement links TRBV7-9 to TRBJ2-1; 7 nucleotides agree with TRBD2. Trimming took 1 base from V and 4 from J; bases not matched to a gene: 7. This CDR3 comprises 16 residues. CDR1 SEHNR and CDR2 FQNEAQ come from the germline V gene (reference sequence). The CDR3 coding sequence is TGTGCCAGCAGCTTAGAGGGGCCTAGCGGTTACAATGAGCAGTTCTTC. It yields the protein CASSLEGPSGYNEQFF.

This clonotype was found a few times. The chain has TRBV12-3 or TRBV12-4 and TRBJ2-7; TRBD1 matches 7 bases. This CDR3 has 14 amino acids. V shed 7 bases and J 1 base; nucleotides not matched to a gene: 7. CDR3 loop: CASTGDSSSYEQYF. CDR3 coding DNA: TGTGCCAGCACCGGGGACAGCAGTTCCTACGAGCAGTACTTC.

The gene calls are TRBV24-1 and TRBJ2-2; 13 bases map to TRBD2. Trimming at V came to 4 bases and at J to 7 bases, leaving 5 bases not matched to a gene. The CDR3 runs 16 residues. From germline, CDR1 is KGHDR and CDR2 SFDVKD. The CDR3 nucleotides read TGTGCCACCAGTGACTGGACTAGCGGGAGAATCGGGGAGCTGTTTTTT. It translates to CATSDWTSGRIGELFF.

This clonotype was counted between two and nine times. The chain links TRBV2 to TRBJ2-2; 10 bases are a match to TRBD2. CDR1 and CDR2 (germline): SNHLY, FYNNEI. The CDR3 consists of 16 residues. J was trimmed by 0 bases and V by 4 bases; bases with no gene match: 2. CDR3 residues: CASSGSGGANTGELFF. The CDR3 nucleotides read TGTGCCAGCAGTGGAAGCGGGGGGGCGAACACCGGGGAGCTGTTTTTT. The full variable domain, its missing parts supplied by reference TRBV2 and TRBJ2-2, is EPEVTQTPSHQVTQMGQEVILRCVPISNHLYFYWYRQILGQKVEFLVSFYNNEISEKSEIFDDQFSVERPDGSNFTLKIRSTKLEDSAMYFCASSGSGGANTGELFFGEGSRLTVL.

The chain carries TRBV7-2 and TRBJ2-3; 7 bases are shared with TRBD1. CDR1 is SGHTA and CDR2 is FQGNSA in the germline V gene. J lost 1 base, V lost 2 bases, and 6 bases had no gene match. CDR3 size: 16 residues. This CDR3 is CASSLRPGTGTDTQYF. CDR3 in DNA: TGTGCCAGCAGCTTACGACCGGGGACAGGCACAGATACGCAGTATTTT.

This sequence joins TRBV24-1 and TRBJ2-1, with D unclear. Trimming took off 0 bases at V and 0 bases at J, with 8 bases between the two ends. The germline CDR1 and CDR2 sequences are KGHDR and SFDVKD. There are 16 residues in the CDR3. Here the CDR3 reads CATSDLVPSSYNEQFF. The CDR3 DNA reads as TGTGCCACCAGTGATTTGGTCCCGAGCTCCTACAATGAGCAGTTCTTC.

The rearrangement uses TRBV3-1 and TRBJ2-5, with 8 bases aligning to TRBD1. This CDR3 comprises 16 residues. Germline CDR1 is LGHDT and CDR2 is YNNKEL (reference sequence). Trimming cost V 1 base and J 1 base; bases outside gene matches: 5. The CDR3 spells CASSQGTGQVQETQYF. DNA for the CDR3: TGTGCCAGCAGCCAAGGGACGGGACAGGTCCAAGAGACCCAGTACTTC.

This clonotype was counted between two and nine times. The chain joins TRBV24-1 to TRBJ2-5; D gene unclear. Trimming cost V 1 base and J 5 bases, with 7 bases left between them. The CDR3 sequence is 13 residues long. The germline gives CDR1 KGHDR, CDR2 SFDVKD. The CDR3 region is CATSDFFRETQYF. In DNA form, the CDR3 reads TGTGCCACCAGTGATTTCTTTCGGGAGACCCAGTACTTC.

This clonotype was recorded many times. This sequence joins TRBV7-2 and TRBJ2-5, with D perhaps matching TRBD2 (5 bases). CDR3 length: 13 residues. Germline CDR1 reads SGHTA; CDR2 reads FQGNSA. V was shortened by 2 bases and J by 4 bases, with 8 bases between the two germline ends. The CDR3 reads CASSLQAGETQYF. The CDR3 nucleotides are TGTGCCAGCAGCTTACAGGCGGGAGAGACCCAGTACTTC.